Shown below are 5 T cell receptor beta chains from a single sample sequenced in a study of T cell repertoires in cytomegalovirus infection. TCRdb passed the reads through MiXCR, listing each CDR3 protein once. The sample records a few hundred thousand distinct CDR3 sequences, 30% to 35% being singletons. No antigen has been identified for these receptors. Source: cultured PBMCs, taken from culture after CMV antigen stimulation. These receptors originate from a human donor in good health (CMV status not recorded). Some clones in this sample may be carry-over from other donors' samples.

The chain employs TRBV23-1 and TRBJ2-6; 11 positions agree with TRBD1. TRBV23-1 carries the ORF label, with uncertain function. The CDR3 runs 20 residues. V dropped 7 bases and J dropped 4; count of bases not matched to a gene: 18. The CDR3 sequence: CASTPRGRDRGNYGANVLTF. In DNA form, the CDR3 reads TGCGCCAGCACCCCGAGGGGCCGGGACAGGGGGAATTACGGGGCCAACGTCCTGACTTTC.

This clonotype was counted a single time. The chain has TRBV6-1 and TRBJ2-3; 9 bases line up with TRBD1. Germline CDR1 is MNHNS and CDR2 is SASEGT. V lost 10 bases and J lost 0; bases outside the gene matches: 11. The CDR3 is 16 amino acids. CDR3 DNA: TGTGCCACTAACAACAGGGGGCTGACTAGCACAGATACGCAGTATTTT. It encodes CATNNRGLTSTDTQYF.

This chain links TRBV11-3 with TRBJ2-5; 15 bases are shared with TRBD2. Trimming took 4 bases from V and 5 from J; bases not matched to a gene: 8. In germline, CDR1 is SGHNT, CDR2 YENEEA. The CDR3 runs to 17 residues. Here the CDR3 reads CASSSGTSGRSWETQYF. CDR3 coding DNA: TGTGCCAGCAGCTCGGGGACTAGCGGGAGGTCTTGGGAGACCCAGTACTTC. Supplemented by reference TRBV11-3 and TRBJ2-5, the full variable domain reads EAGVVQSPRYKIIEKKQPVAFWCNPISGHNTLYWYLQNLGQGPELLIRYENEEAVDDSQLPKDRFSAERLKGVDSTLKIQPAELGDSAVYLCASSSGTSGRSWETQYFGPGTRLLVL.

Note on this clonotype: A junction boundary mismatches the germline segment, possibly from a read error. The V and J genes are TRBV27 and TRBJ1-1; D is possibly TRBD1 (6 bases). CDR3 length: 16 residues. Germline-derived CDR1 and CDR2 are MNHEY and SMNVEV (reference sequence). The CDR3 region has the DNA TGTGCCAGCAGTTCCTCACACAGGGAACCGAACACTGAAGCTTCCTTT. Amino acid sequence: CASSSSHREPNTEASF.

The chain carries TRBV4-3 and TRBJ1-5; D call uncertain. This CDR3 spans 16 amino acids. Germline CDR1 LGHNA, CDR2 YSLEER. The V and J ends lost 1 base and 2 bases respectively, with 12 bases between them. CDR3 residues: CASSQGMGSGNQPQHF. The CDR3 nucleotides are TGCGCCAGCAGCCAAGGAATGGGGTCCGGCAATCAGCCCCAGCATTTT.